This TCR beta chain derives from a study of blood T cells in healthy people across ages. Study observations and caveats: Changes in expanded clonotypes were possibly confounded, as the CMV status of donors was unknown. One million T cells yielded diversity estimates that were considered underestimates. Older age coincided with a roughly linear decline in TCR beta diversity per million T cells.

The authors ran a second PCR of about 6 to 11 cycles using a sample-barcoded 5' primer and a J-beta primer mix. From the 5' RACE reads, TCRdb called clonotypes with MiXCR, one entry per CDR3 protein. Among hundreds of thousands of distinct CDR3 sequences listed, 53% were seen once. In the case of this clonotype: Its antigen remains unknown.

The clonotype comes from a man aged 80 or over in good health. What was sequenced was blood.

The CDR3, as DNA: TGTGCCACATGGCAGGGGATCGAGCAGTACTTC. It codes for CATWQGIEQYF. This rearrangement joins TRBV27 to TRBJ2-7; possibly TRBD1 for D (6 bases). The V gene's germline CDR1 is MNHEY and CDR2 SMNVEV (reference sequence). V was trimmed by 10 bases and J by 6 bases, leaving 13 bases between them. The CDR3 contains 11 residues.